This TCR beta chain was sequenced in a study of beta chain features in type 1 diabetes. Only a few counts were recorded for this clone. Antigen specificity is unknown. The CDR3 consists of 15 residues. V was cut by 2 bases and J by 6 bases, with 17 bases left in between. Germline CDR1 reads SGDLS; CDR2 reads YYNGEE. Expressed TCRB transcripts were sequenced after all isolated RNA was converted to cDNA. Here immunoSEQ multiplex PCR was the method, and the copy in TCRdb shows in-frame clones only, minus some. The data hold roughly 300,000 clones, with roughly 13% observed a single time. Donors contributed one heparinised blood draw apiece, averaging roughly 0.12 L. Staining for CD45RO/CCR7/CD25/CD127/CD95/CD27 allowed sorting of CD4+ naive, central memory, regulatory and stem cell-like memory cells. General study points: Among patients with Type 1 diabetes, TCRB CDR3s were moderately but significantly shorter in every one of the four CD4+ subsets. Patients' naive, central memory and regulatory TCRB repertoires appeared more alike than those of healthy donors.

This clonotype was sampled from a man aged 25 to 40 with type 1 diabetes. The source material was naive CD4+ T cells from blood. The chain is built from TRBV9 and TRBJ1-1; no clear D gene. For the CDR3, the DNA is TGTGCCAGCAGCGTCTCGGTAAGAGATGGTTCTGAAGCTTTCTTT. Amino acids: CASSVSVRDGSEAFF. The full variable domain, with the rest looked up from reference TRBV9 and TRBJ1-1, is DSGVTQTPKHLITATGQRVTLRCSPRSGDLSVYWYQQSLDQGLQFLIQYYNGEERAKGNILERFSAQQFPDLHSELNLSSLELGDSALYFCASSVSVRDGSEAFFGQGTRLTVV.